Listed below are T cell receptor beta chains from one sample, sequenced in a study of cytomegalovirus exposure and HLA in healthy donors. Measured with immunoSEQ multiplex PCR; TCRdb has only the in-frame clones, and not every one. The sample includes 55,000 to 70,000 clones, roughly 73% of them seen just once. Sequenced input: PBMCs. The receptors here all came from a male donor in good health and CMV-seropositive. CDR3s include the opening cysteine and the closing phenylalanine or tryptophan. D genes are given only for firm matches. Size values are once, few and many counts, or a class for expanded clones, and some rows have none.

V gene: TRBV27; J gene: TRBJ1-5; clone size: .; D gene: .; CDR3 protein: CASSAGWDNQPQHF; CDR3 DNA: TGTGCCAGCAGCGCAGGGTGGGACAATCAGCCCCAGCATTTT
V gene: TRBV6-6; J gene: TRBJ2-7; clone size: few; D gene: TRBD1; CDR3 protein: CASSSTWTGDHEQYF; CDR3 DNA: TGTGCCAGCAGTTCAACATGGACAGGGGACCACGAGCAGTACTTC
V gene: TRBV6-1; J gene: TRBJ2-7; clone size: few; D gene: TRBD2; CDR3 protein: CASSGSSGGTYEQYF; CDR3 DNA: TGTGCCAGCAGTGGCTCTAGCGGGGGGACCTACGAGCAGTACTTC
V gene: TRBV7-8; J gene: TRBJ1-1; clone size: .; D gene: TRBD1; CDR3 protein: CASSVDREVLETEAFF; CDR3 DNA: TGTGCCAGCAGCGTGGACAGGGAAGTATTAGAGACTGAAGCTTTCTTT
V gene: TRBV28; J gene: TRBJ2-7; clone size: .; D gene: TRBD1; CDR3 protein: CASRDRQGTYEQYF; CDR3 DNA: TGTGCCAGCAGGGATAGACAGGGGACCTACGAGCAGTACTTC
V gene: TRBV7-2; J gene: TRBJ2-3; clone size: .; D gene: TRBD2; CDR3 protein: CASSLISGGDTQYF; CDR3 DNA: TGTGCCAGCAGCTTAATTTCCGGGGGGGATACGCAGTATTTT
V gene: TRBV2; J gene: TRBJ1-4; clone size: .; D gene: .; CDR3 protein: CASSEGEGPNEKLFF; CDR3 DNA: TGTGCCAGCAGTGAAGGAGAGGGCCCTAATGAAAAACTGTTTTTT
V gene: TRBV4-2; J gene: TRBJ2-7; clone size: .; D gene: TRBD1; CDR3 protein: CASSLGTGRNEQYF; CDR3 DNA: TGTGCCAGCAGCCTCGGGACAGGGCGGAACGAGCAGTACTTC
V gene: TRBV29-1; J gene: TRBJ2-7; clone size: .; D gene: TRBD2; CDR3 protein: CSVEGGLAGVYYEQYF; CDR3 DNA: TGCAGCGTTGAAGGGGGACTAGCGGGGGTCTACTACGAGCAGTACTTC
V gene: TRBV10-3; J gene: TRBJ2-5; clone size: .; D gene: TRBD2; CDR3 protein: CAISENGGGETQYF; CDR3 DNA: TGTGCCATCAGTGAGAACGGGGGGGGAGAGACCCAGTACTTC
V gene: TRBV4-2; J gene: TRBJ1-6; clone size: .; D gene: TRBD1; CDR3 protein: CASSRTGSSYNSPLHF; CDR3 DNA: TGTGCCAGCAGCCGGACAGGGAGCTCCTATAATTCACCCCTCCACTTT
V gene: TRBV5-4; J gene: TRBJ1-1; clone size: .; D gene: .; CDR3 protein: CASGRAYMNTEAFF; CDR3 DNA: TGTGCCAGCGGGCGGGCTTACATGAACACTGAAGCTTTCTTT
V gene: TRBV27; J gene: TRBJ2-2; clone size: once; D gene: .; CDR3 protein: CASAGAGGIGELFF; CDR3 DNA: TGTGCCAGCGCTGGGGCAGGGGGGATCGGGGAGCTGTTTTTT
V gene: TRBV28; J gene: TRBJ2-2; clone size: .; D gene: TRBD2; CDR3 protein: CASKSGGFTGELFF; CDR3 DNA: TGTGCCAGCAAAAGCGGGGGGTTCACCGGGGAGCTGTTTTTT
V gene: TRBV4-3; J gene: TRBJ1-2; clone size: few; D gene: TRBD1; CDR3 protein: CASSQGTGPNYGYTF; CDR3 DNA: TGCGCCAGCAGCCAAGGGACAGGGCCGAACTATGGCTACACCTTC
V gene: TRBV6-5; J gene: TRBJ1-4; clone size: .; D gene: .; CDR3 protein: CASSYWQGTNEKLFF; CDR3 DNA: TGTGCCAGCAGTTACTGGCAGGGAACTAATGAAAAACTGTTTTTT
V gene: TRBV9; J gene: TRBJ2-7; clone size: once; D gene: .; CDR3 protein: CASSPPDGEYYEQYF; CDR3 DNA: TGTGCCAGCAGCCCCCCGGACGGGGAATACTACGAGCAGTACTTC
V gene: TRBV19; J gene: TRBJ1-1; clone size: .; D gene: .; CDR3 protein: CASSLHKGEGTEAFF; CDR3 DNA: TGTGCCAGTAGTCTCCACAAGGGTGAGGGCACTGAAGCTTTCTTT
V gene: TRBV13; J gene: TRBJ1-4; clone size: .; D gene: .; CDR3 protein: CASREQVRGEKLFF; CDR3 DNA: TGTGCCAGCAGAGAGCAGGTCCGGGGTGAAAAACTGTTTTTT
V gene: TRBV19; J gene: TRBJ1-1; clone size: .; D gene: .; CDR3 protein: CASNHRPRAEAFF; CDR3 DNA: TGTGCCAGTAACCACAGACCCAGGGCTGAAGCTTTCTTT
V gene: TRBV4-1; J gene: TRBJ2-7; clone size: .; D gene: TRBD2; CDR3 protein: CASSPASGDYEQYF; CDR3 DNA: TGCGCCAGCAGCCCTGCTAGCGGGGATTACGAGCAGTACTTC
V gene: TRBV4-3; J gene: TRBJ2-7; clone size: .; D gene: .; CDR3 protein: CASSQDGAGRRGYEQYF; CDR3 DNA: TGCGCCAGCAGCCAAGATGGGGCAGGCAGGCGGGGCTACGAGCAGTACTTC
V gene: TRBV2; J gene: TRBJ2-1; clone size: once; D gene: TRBD2; CDR3 protein: CASSEWEGRGFF; CDR3 DNA: TGTGCCAGCAGTGAATGGGAGGGCCGGGGGTTCTTC
V gene: TRBV5-4; J gene: TRBJ1-1; clone size: few; D gene: .; CDR3 protein: CASSLMGPGTEAFF; CDR3 DNA: TGTGCCAGCAGCTTGATGGGGCCGGGCACTGAAGCTTTCTTT
V gene: TRBV30; J gene: TRBJ1-2; clone size: .; D gene: .; CDR3 protein: CAWSVPGIYGYTF; CDR3 DNA: TGTGCCTGGAGTGTACCGGGAATTTATGGCTACACCTTC
V gene: TRBV5-1; J gene: TRBJ2-3; clone size: .; D gene: TRBD2; CDR3 protein: CASLRGFSGGASSTDTQYF; CDR3 DNA: TGCGCCAGCCTTCGGGGGTTTAGCGGGGGGGCCAGTAGCACAGATACGCAGTATTTT
V gene: TRBV27; J gene: TRBJ1-1; clone size: .; D gene: TRBD1; CDR3 protein: CASSPIPSWDRGMNTEAFF; CDR3 DNA: TGTGCCAGCAGCCCGATTCCGTCCTGGGACAGGGGCATGAACACTGAAGCTTTCTTT
V gene: TRBV7-9; J gene: TRBJ2-5; clone size: few; D gene: .; CDR3 protein: CASSPGLDRETQYF; CDR3 DNA: TGTGCCAGCAGCCCGGGACTGGATAGGGAGACCCAGTACTTC
V gene: TRBV6-5; J gene: TRBJ1-2; clone size: .; D gene: .; CDR3 protein: CASSYHNSPYGYTF; CDR3 DNA: TGTGCCAGCAGTTACCATAACAGCCCCTATGGCTACACCTTC